This TCR beta chain was captured in a study of shared clonotypes between healthy human individuals. Study-wide background: CD4 naive and CD4 memory each took three plates per donor, while CD8 naive took two and CD8 memory one.

V gave up 7 bases and J gave up 5 bases; unmatched junction bases: 17. Germline V gives CDR1 SGHRS, CDR2 YFSETQ. The CDR3 spans 16 residues. Assay used: immunoSEQ multiplex PCR; TCRdb lists only in-frame clones, some missing. The sample carries approximately 2.5 million clones, about 92% recorded once. Input material: naive CD4+ T cells sorted from blood. Subset denoted: CD45RA+ positively selected. J is TRBJ2-5 and V is TRBV5-1; 7 bases line up with TRBD1. The sequence was obtained from a man younger than 35 in good health. CDR3 sequence reads: CASQTKSGTAFETQYF. The CDR3 coding sequence is TGCGCCAGCCAAACTAAGTCCGGGACAGCCTTTGAGACCCAGTACTTC.